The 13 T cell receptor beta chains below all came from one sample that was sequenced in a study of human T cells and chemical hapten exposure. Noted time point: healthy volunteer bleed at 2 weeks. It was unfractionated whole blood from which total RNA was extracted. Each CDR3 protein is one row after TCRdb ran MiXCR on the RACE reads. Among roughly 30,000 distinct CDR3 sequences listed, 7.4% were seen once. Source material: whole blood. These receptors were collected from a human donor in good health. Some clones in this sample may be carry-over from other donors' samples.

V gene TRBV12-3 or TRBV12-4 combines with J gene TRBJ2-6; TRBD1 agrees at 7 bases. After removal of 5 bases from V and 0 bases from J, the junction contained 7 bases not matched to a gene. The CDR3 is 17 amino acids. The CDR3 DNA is TGTGCCAGCAGTCCCCGGGACAGTCGCTCTGGGGCCAACGTCCTGACTTTC. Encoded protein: CASSPRDSRSGANVLTF.

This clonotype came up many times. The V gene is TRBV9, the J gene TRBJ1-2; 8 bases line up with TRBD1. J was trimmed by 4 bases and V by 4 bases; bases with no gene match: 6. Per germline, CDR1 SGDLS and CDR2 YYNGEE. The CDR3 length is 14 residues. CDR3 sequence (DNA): TGTGCCAGCAGCCAGGGACAGGTTCCCTATGGCTACACCTTC. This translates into CASSQGQVPYGYTF.

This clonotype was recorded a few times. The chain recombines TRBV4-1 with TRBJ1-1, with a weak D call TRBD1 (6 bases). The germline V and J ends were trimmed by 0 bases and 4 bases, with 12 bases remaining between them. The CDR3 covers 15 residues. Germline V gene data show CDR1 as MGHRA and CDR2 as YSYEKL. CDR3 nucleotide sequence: TGCGCCAGCAGCCAAGAACGATGGGGGGCCACTGAAGCTTTCTTT. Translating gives CASSQERWGATEAFF.

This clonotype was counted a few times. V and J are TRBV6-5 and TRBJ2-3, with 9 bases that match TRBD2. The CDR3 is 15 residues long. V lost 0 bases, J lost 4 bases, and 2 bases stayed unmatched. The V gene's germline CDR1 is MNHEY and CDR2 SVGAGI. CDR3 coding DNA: TGTGCCAGCAGTTACTCGGCGGGGGGGGCAGATACGCAGTATTTT. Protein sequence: CASSYSAGGADTQYF.

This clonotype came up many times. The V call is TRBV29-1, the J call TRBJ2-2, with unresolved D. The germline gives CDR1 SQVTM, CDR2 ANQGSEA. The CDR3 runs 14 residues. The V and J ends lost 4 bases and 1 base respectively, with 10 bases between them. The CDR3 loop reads CSVAASLNTGELFF. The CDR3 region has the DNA TGCAGCGTTGCTGCGAGCTTGAACACCGGGGAGCTGTTTTTT.

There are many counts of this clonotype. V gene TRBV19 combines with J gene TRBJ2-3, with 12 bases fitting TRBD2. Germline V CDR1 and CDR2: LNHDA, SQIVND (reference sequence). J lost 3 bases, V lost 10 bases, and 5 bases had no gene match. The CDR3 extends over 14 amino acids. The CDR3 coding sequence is TGTGCCACCCGACTAGCGGGAGCTACAGATACGCAGTATTTT. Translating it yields CATRLAGATDTQYF.

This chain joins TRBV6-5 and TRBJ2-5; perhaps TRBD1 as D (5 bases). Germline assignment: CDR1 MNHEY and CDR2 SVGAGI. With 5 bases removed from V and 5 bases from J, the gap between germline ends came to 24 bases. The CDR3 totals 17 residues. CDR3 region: CASSPRTGLPKGETQYF. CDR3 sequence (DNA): TGTGCCAGCAGTCCCCGCACCGGTCTACCGAAGGGGGAGACCCAGTACTTC.

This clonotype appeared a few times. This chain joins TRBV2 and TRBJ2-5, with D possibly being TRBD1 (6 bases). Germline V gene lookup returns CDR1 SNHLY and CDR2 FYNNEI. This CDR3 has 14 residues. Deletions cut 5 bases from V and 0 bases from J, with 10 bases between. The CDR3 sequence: CASSPGQYQETQYF. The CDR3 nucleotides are TGTGCCAGCAGTCCGGGACAATACCAAGAGACCCAGTACTTC.

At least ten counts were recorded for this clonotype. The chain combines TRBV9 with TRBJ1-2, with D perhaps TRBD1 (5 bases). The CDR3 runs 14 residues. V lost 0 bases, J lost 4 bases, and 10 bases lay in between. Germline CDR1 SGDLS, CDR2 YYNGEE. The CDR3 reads CASSVGTKSYGYTF. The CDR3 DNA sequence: TGTGCCAGCAGCGTAGGGACAAAGTCCTATGGCTACACCTTC.

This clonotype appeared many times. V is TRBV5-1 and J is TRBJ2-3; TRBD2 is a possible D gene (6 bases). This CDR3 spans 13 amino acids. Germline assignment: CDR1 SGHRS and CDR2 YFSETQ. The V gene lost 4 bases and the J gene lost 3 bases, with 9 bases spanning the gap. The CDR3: CASSEGLTDTQYF. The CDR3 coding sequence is TGCGCCAGCAGCGAGGGACTTACAGATACGCAGTATTTT.

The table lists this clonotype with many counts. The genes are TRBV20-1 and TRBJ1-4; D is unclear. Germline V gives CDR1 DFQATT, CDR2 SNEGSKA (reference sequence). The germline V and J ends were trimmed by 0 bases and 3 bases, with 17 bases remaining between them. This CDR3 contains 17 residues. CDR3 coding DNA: TGCAGTGCTAGAGAGGAAAGGGTGAGGGCGGCTAATGAAAAACTGTTTTTT. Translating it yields CSAREERVRAANEKLFF.

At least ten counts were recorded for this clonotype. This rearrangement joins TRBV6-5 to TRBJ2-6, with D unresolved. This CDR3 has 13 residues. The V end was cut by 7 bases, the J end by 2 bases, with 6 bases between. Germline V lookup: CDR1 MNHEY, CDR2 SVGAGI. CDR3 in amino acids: CASMATGANVLTF. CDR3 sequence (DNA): TGTGCCAGCATGGCAACTGGGGCCAACGTCCTGACTTTC.

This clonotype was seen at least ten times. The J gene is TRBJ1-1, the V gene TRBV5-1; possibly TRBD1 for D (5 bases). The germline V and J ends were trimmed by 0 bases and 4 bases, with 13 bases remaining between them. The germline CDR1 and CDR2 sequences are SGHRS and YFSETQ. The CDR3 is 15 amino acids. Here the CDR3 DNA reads TGCGCCAGCAGCTTGGAACCTTCAGGGAGCACTGAAGCTTTCTTT. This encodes CASSLEPSGSTEAFF.